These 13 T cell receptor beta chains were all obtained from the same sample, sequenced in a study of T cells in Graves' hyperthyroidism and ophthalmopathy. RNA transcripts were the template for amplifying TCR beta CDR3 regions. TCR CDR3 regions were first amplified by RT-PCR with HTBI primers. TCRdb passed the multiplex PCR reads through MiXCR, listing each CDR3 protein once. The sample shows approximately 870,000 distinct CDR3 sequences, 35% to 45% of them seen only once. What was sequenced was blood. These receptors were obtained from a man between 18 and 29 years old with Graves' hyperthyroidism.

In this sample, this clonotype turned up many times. CDR3 loop: CASEQGANTEAFF. In DNA, the CDR3 is TGTGCCAGTGAACAGGGGGCCAACACTGAAGCTTTCTTT. The chain recombines TRBV19 with TRBJ1-1; 9 nucleotides agree with TRBD1. Germline V gene lookup returns CDR1 LNHDA and CDR2 SQIVND (reference sequence). CDR3 size: 13 residues. Trimming cost V 8 bases and J 2 bases; bases outside gene matches: 3.

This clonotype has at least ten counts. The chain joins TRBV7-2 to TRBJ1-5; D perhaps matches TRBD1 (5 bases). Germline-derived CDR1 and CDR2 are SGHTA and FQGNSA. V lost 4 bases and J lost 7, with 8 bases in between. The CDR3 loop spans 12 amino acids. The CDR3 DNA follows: TGTGCCAGCAGCTGGGGCGGGCAGCCCCAGCATTTT. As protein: CASSWGGQPQHF.

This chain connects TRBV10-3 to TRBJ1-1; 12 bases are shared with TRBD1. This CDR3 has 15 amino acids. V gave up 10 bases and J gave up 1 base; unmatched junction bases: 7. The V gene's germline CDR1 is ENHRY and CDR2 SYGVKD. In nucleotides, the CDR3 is TGTGCCACCGGGACAGGGGGCGAAAGGAACACTGAAGCTTTCTTT. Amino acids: CATGTGGERNTEAFF.

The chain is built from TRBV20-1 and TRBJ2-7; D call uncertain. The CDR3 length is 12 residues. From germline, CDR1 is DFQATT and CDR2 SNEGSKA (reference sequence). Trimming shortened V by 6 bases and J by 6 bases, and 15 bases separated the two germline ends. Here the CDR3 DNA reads TGCAGTGCCACCGAAGAAACCCGCGAGCAGTACTTC. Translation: CSATEETREQYF.

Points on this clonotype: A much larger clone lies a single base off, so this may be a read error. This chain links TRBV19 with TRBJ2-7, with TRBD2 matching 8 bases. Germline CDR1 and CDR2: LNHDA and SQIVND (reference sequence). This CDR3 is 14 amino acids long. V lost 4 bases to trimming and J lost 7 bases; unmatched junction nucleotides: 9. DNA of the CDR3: TGTGCCAGTAGTAGAGCGGGAGTGAGCAAAGAGCAGTACTTC. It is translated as CASSRAGVSKEQYF.

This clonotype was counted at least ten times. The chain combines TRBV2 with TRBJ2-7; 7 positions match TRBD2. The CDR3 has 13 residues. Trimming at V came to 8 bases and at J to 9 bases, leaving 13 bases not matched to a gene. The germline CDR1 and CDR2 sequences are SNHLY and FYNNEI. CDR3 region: CASRPGTNGRQYF. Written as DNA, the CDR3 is TGTGCCAGCCGCCCCGGGACTAACGGTCGGCAGTACTTC.

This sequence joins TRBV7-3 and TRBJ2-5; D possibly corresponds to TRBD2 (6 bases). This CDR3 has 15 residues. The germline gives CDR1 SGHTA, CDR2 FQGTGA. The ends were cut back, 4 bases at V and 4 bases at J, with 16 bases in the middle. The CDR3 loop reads CASSSPRGRRETQYF. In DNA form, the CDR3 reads TGTGCCAGCAGCTCCCCCCGGGGGAGGAGAGAGACCCAGTACTTC.

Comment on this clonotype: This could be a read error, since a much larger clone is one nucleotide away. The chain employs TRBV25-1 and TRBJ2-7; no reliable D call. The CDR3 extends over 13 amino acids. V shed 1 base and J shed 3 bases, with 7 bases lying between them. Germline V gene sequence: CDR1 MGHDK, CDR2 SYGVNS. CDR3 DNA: TGTGCCAGCAGTGAATCCGGCAACTACGAGCAGTACTTC. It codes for CASSESGNYEQYF.

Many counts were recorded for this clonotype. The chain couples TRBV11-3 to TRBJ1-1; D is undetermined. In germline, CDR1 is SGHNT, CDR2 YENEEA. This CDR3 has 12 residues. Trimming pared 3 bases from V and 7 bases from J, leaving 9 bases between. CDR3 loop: CASSFGGYEAFF. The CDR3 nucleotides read TGTGCCAGCAGCTTTGGAGGGTATGAAGCTTTCTTT.

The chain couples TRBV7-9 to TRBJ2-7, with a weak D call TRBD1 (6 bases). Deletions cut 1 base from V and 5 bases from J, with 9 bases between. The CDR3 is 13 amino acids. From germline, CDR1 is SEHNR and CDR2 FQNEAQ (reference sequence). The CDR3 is CASSLENRDEQYF. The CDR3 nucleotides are TGTGCCAGCAGCTTAGAAAACAGGGACGAGCAGTACTTC.

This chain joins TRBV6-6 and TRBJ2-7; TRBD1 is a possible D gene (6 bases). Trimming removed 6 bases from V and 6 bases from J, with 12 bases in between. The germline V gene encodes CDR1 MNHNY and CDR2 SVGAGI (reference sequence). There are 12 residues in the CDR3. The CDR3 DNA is TGTGCCAGCAGAGGACAGCTCGGCGAGCAGTACTTC. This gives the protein CASRGQLGEQYF.

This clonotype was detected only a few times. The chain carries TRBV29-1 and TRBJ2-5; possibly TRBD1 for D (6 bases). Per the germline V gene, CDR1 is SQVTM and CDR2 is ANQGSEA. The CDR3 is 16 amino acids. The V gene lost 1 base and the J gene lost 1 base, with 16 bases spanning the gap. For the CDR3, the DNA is TGCAGCGTTGAAGTCGAGACAGGCTACTTCCAAGAGACCCAGTACTTC. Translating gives CSVEVETGYFQETQYF.

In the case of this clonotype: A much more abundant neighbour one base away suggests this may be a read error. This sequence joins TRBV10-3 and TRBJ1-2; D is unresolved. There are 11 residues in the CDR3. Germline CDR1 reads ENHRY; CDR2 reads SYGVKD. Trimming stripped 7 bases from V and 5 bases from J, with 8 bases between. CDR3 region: CAITDGYGYTF. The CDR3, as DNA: TGTGCCATCACGGACGGTTATGGCTACACCTTC.